This T cell receptor beta chain was sequenced during a study of T cell changes during pregnancy in multiple sclerosis. This CDR3 is built from 14 residues. Trimming removed 6 bases at V and 3 bases at J, with 12 bases between. CDR1 MNHEY and CDR2 SMNVEV come from the germline V gene (reference sequence). The repertoire was sequenced with immunoSEQ multiplex PCR; TCRdb's copy has only in-frame clones and lacks some. The sample has about 69,000 clones, around 92% seen once. The source of this sequence is a female donor in good health, enrolled as a control in a pregnancy study. Sample: peripheral blood, taken in the third trimester of pregnancy. V is TRBV27 and J is TRBJ1-5; tentative D call: TRBD1 (6 bases). CDR3 residues: CASSQGNFNQPQHF. The DNA of the CDR3 is TGTGCCAGCAGCCAGGGGAATTTCAATCAGCCCCAGCATTTT.